This is a list of T cell receptor beta chains from one sample in a study of blood T cell repertoires in COVID-19. Only in-frame clones appear in the TCRdb table, and some are missing; sequencing was by immunoSEQ multiplex PCR. The sample has about 210,000 clones, about 86% seen once; the top ten hold roughly 6.4%. Sequencing input: peripheral blood. Every receptor here comes from a man in his 60s who had recovered from COVID-19. CDR3s include the opening cysteine and the closing phenylalanine or tryptophan. The D gene is left open where the match is weak. Clone sizes are given selectively: once, few, many, or a class where the clone is expanded.

j_call: TRBJ2-7; clone_size: .; d_call: .; v_call: TRBV24-1; cdr3_aa: CATSGGGGHEQYF; cdr3_nt: TGTGCCACCAGTGGGGGAGGAGGCCACGAGCAGTACTTC
j_call: TRBJ1-2; clone_size: .; d_call: TRBD1; v_call: TRBV9; cdr3_aa: CASSSTGGLVGYTF; cdr3_nt: TGTGCCAGCAGCAGCACAGGGGGGCTAGTTGGCTACACCTTC
j_call: TRBJ2-6; clone_size: once; d_call: TRBD1; v_call: TRBV6-5; cdr3_aa: CASRTGAPGANVLTF; cdr3_nt: TGTGCCAGCAGGACAGGGGCCCCCGGGGCCAACGTCCTGACTTTC
j_call: TRBJ2-7; clone_size: .; d_call: .; v_call: TRBV11-2; cdr3_aa: CASSYDAQSTYEQYF; cdr3_nt: TGTGCCAGCAGCTACGACGCACAGAGTACCTACGAGCAGTACTTC
j_call: TRBJ1-1; clone_size: .; d_call: TRBD1; v_call: TRBV10-3; cdr3_aa: CAINPDRANTEAFF; cdr3_nt: TGTGCCATCAACCCAGACAGGGCGAACACTGAAGCTTTCTTT
j_call: TRBJ2-2; clone_size: .; d_call: TRBD2; v_call: TRBV7-9; cdr3_aa: CASSFSSGNTGELFF; cdr3_nt: TGTGCCAGCAGCTTTTCTAGCGGTAACACCGGGGAGCTGTTTTTT
j_call: TRBJ2-3; clone_size: .; d_call: TRBD2; v_call: TRBV28; cdr3_aa: CASSPLAGSTDTQYF; cdr3_nt: TGTGCCAGCAGCCCACTAGCGGGATCCACAGATACGCAGTATTTT
j_call: TRBJ2-3; clone_size: few; d_call: .; v_call: TRBV30; cdr3_aa: CAWAFRGTDTQYF; cdr3_nt: TGTGCCTGGGCGTTTCGGGGCACAGATACGCAGTATTTT
j_call: TRBJ1-2; clone_size: once; d_call: TRBD1; v_call: TRBV5-1; cdr3_aa: CASSEGDRRNYGYTF; cdr3_nt: TGCGCCAGCAGCGAAGGGGACAGGCGAAACTATGGCTACACCTTC
j_call: TRBJ1-2; clone_size: .; d_call: .; v_call: TRBV6-5; cdr3_aa: CASSLTETAYGYTF; cdr3_nt: TGTGCCAGCAGTTTGACAGAGACCGCCTATGGCTACACCTTC
j_call: TRBJ2-5; clone_size: .; d_call: TRBD1; v_call: TRBV19; cdr3_aa: CASSQGAQETQYF; cdr3_nt: TGTGCCAGTAGCCAGGGGGCTCAAGAGACCCAGTACTTC
j_call: TRBJ2-5; clone_size: .; d_call: TRBD1; v_call: TRBV5-4; cdr3_aa: CASSFPGQGMVETQYF; cdr3_nt: TGTGCCAGCAGCTTCCCGGGACAGGGCATGGTAGAGACCCAGTACTTC
j_call: TRBJ1-5; clone_size: .; d_call: .; v_call: TRBV6-5; cdr3_aa: CASLRSAPGNQPQHF; cdr3_nt: TGTGCCAGTCTCAGGTCCGCCCCGGGGAATCAGCCCCAGCATTTT
j_call: TRBJ1-5; clone_size: .; d_call: TRBD1; v_call: TRBV19; cdr3_aa: CASSTSGTGFSNQPQHF; cdr3_nt: TGTGCCAGTAGTACTTCCGGGACAGGGTTTAGCAATCAGCCCCAGCATTTT
j_call: TRBJ1-2; clone_size: .; d_call: TRBD1; v_call: TRBV3-1/TRBV3-2; cdr3_aa: CASSDIIGQDGGYTF; cdr3_nt: TGTGCCAGCAGCGACATCATCGGACAGGATGGTGGCTACACCTTC
j_call: TRBJ2-5; clone_size: .; d_call: TRBD2; v_call: TRBV20-1; cdr3_aa: CSASALLAGSQETQYF; cdr3_nt: TGCAGTGCTAGTGCCTTACTAGCGGGATCTCAAGAGACCCAGTACTTC
j_call: TRBJ1-5; clone_size: .; d_call: .; v_call: TRBV18; cdr3_aa: CASSPPSGPGNQPQHF; cdr3_nt: TGTGCCAGCTCACCACCGAGCGGGCCGGGCAATCAGCCCCAGCATTTT
j_call: TRBJ1-2; clone_size: .; d_call: TRBD1; v_call: TRBV19; cdr3_aa: CASSIETGPWGYTF; cdr3_nt: TGTGCCAGTAGTATAGAGACAGGGCCTTGGGGCTACACCTTC
j_call: TRBJ1-3; clone_size: .; d_call: TRBD1; v_call: TRBV27; cdr3_aa: CASSLSRGQGTIYF; cdr3_nt: TGTGCCAGCAGTTTATCGAGGGGGCAAGGGACCATATATTTT
j_call: TRBJ2-1; clone_size: .; d_call: .; v_call: TRBV11-2; cdr3_aa: CASSSGGKGNEQFF; cdr3_nt: TGTGCCAGCAGCTCCGGAGGGAAGGGCAATGAGCAGTTCTTC
j_call: TRBJ1-2; clone_size: .; d_call: TRBD1; v_call: TRBV7-9; cdr3_aa: CASSTGALGYGYTF; cdr3_nt: TGTGCCAGCAGCACAGGGGCCCTGGGCTATGGCTACACCTTC
j_call: TRBJ1-2; clone_size: .; d_call: .; v_call: TRBV5-1; cdr3_aa: CASSLQVSYGYTF; cdr3_nt: TGCGCCAGCAGCCTACAGGTCAGCTATGGCTACACCTTC
j_call: TRBJ1-6; clone_size: .; d_call: .; v_call: TRBV19; cdr3_aa: CASSIRSRVNSPLHF; cdr3_nt: TGTGCCAGTAGTATCCGATCCAGGGTTAATTCACCCCTCCACTTT
j_call: TRBJ1-1; clone_size: .; d_call: .; v_call: TRBV20-1; cdr3_aa: CSARGAGEAFF; cdr3_nt: TGCAGTGCTAGGGGGGCAGGGGAAGCTTTCTTT
j_call: TRBJ2-5; clone_size: .; d_call: TRBD2; v_call: TRBV25-1; cdr3_aa: CASSELGSGLETQYF; cdr3_nt: TGTGCCAGCAGTGAATTGGGTAGCGGGCTAGAGACCCAGTACTTC
j_call: TRBJ2-2; clone_size: few; d_call: TRBD2; v_call: TRBV5-4; cdr3_aa: CASSSILGLAGVWGELFF; cdr3_nt: TGTGCCAGCAGCTCAATCCTGGGACTAGCGGGAGTGTGGGGGGAGCTGTTTTTT
j_call: TRBJ1-1; clone_size: .; d_call: .; v_call: TRBV4-3; cdr3_aa: CASSQSAGTRGTEAFF; cdr3_nt: TGCGCCAGCAGCCAGTCTGCCGGGACCCGGGGGACTGAAGCTTTCTTT
j_call: TRBJ1-2; clone_size: .; d_call: .; v_call: TRBV14; cdr3_aa: CASSQFDGKYGYTF; cdr3_nt: TGTGCCAGCAGCCAATTTGACGGGAAGTATGGCTACACCTTC
j_call: TRBJ2-3; clone_size: .; d_call: TRBD2; v_call: TRBV6-2/TRBV6-3; cdr3_aa: CASSPGTTHTDTQYF; cdr3_nt: TGTGCCAGCAGTCCCGGGACTACCCACACAGATACGCAGTATTTT
j_call: TRBJ1-5; clone_size: .; d_call: TRBD1; v_call: TRBV6-2/TRBV6-3; cdr3_aa: CASSGLGGVILLQHF; cdr3_nt: TGTGCCAGCAGTGGCTTAGGGGGCGTTATTTTGCTCCAGCATTTT
j_call: TRBJ2-6; clone_size: .; d_call: TRBD1; v_call: TRBV7-8; cdr3_aa: CASSLRPSGQITSGANVLTF; cdr3_nt: TGTGCCAGCAGCTTAAGACCCTCGGGACAGATAACCTCTGGGGCCAACGTCCTGACTTTC